One TCR beta chain is described in this entry. It has no known antigen specificity. Per-base qualities were not stored, and no clone one base away is much larger. The germline V gene gives CDR1 as MGHDK and CDR2 as SYGVNS. Counted from cysteine to phenylalanine, this CDR3 has 16 amino acids. This entry keeps only the CDR3 DNA: 48 bases, framed from base 1. V gives up 2 bases and J gives up 7 bases, and the segment between their germline ends measures 21 bases. TCR beta CDR3 regions were amplified from RNA transcripts for repertoire sequencing. A first-round RT-PCR used HTBI primers with the Qiagen OneStep RT-PCR kit, followed by a second-round multiplex PCR, size selection and purification. Libraries were sequenced paired-end with 100 bp reads on an Illumina HiSeq2000. In the authors' own workflow: Reads were processed with SOAPnuke, discarding reads with adapters, uncalled bases, mean Phred below 15, or no exact constant-primer or identifier match. COPE v1.2.5 was used to merge high-quality paired reads. Each unique nucleotide sequence was defined as a clonotype, and clonotypes were aligned to IMGT TRB V, D and J references with MiTCR v1.1. The analysis was limited to V-J combinations with a frequency above 0.0001, which together covered approximately 99% of repertoires. For each V-J combination, a TCR clonal expansion and chaos score was defined as the ratio of F50 clonal expansion to chaos observed in the TCRdist matrix. Welch's t-statistics and random forest were used to reduce the features to some 13 V-J combinations, which were then used as input to a naive Bayes classifier. Thyroid-blood repertoire similarity was quantified with the Morisita-Horn index. TCRdb passed the public sequencing reads through fastp at Q25 and MiXCR, retaining productive beta sequences. When rows share a CDR3 protein, they turn into one entry using the most common DNA and genes. The V and J calls come from TCRdb's annotation, not from the publication. A total of approximately 540,000 distinct CDR3 sequences appear in this sample, about 40% of them only once. About 4% of the sample rests with the top ten.

The sample originates from a study of Graves' ophthalmopathy and Graves' hyperthyroidism (dated by TCRdb to 2017 to 2018). In the study overall: A patient counted as having stable hyperthyroidism if there was no progression to ophthalmopathy within 18 months of follow-up. For independent validation, a separate cohort was made up of about 18 hyperthyroidism patients plus 17 patients who later progressed from hyperthyroidism to ophthalmopathy. To explore V-J signatures distinguishing ophthalmopathy from hyperthyroidism, a discovery set of under 110 patients (about 41 ophthalmopathy, roughly 56 stable hyperthyroidism) was enrolled. The study used TCR beta repertoire signatures to distinguish Graves' ophthalmopathy from Graves' hyperthyroidism and to predict progression to ophthalmopathy. In more than five hyperthyroidism patients, the T-cell repertoires found in thyroid tissue were compared with those found in blood. In total, 135 blood samples were TCR-sequenced: 43 ophthalmopathy, around 75 hyperthyroidism and some 17 hyperthyroidism-to-ophthalmopathy patients. Following sampling, methimazole starting at 30 mg daily was administered to hyperthyroidism patients, and high-dose intravenous methylprednisolone was administered to ophthalmopathy patients.

Hyperthyroidism patients were newly diagnosed, with disease duration under 2 months, and aged 18 to 65 years. Patients with other autoimmune diseases, uncontrolled infections, pregnancy or lactation were excluded. Diagnosis was based on clinical symptoms, serum thyroxine, TRAb, thyroid ultrasound and orbital computed tomography. Total RNA was extracted using Trizol reagent, and RNA quality was checked on an Agilent 2100 Bioanalyzer. Study-level results and caveats: In cross-validation, the 13-signature model distinguished ophthalmopathy from stable hyperthyroidism with approximately 90% sensitivity and almost 83% specificity, and in the test set the corresponding values were approximately 80% and 68%. Among expanded thyroid clonotypes with frequency above 0.001, most also showed up in blood, which suggests that blood repertoires may reflect the thyroid immune response. No statistical method was used to set the sample size in advance, and the investigators knew which group each participant was assigned to. In validation, the model predicted ophthalmopathy progression with about 71% sensitivity and around 72% specificity; around twelve predicted patients were CT-confirmed with GO in a median of approximately six months.

The sequence is built from TRBV25-1 and TRBJ2-7; the D gene is perhaps TRBD2, on 6 matching bases. The source material was peripheral blood or thyroid tissue (not recorded which). This receptor was taken from an adult man with Graves' hyperthyroidism. The sequenced DNA is TGTGCCAGCAGTGAAGGAGGGCCCAGCTCCTACAATGAGCAGTACTTC. This is translated as CASSEGGPSSYNEQYF.